This T cell receptor beta chain was sequenced for a study of blood T cell repertoires in COVID-19. Turning to the study itself: In each case, the material was cDNA or gDNA derived from T cells, B-cell-depleted T cells, or PBMCs.

This table comes from immunoSEQ multiplex PCR, and its TCRdb copy is limited to in-frame clones, with some not included. The sample lists around 93,000 clones; approximately 87% were seen once. The source is a human donor in a cohort sampled during active COVID-19. Sequenced material: peripheral blood.

CDR3: CSARDREQFF. The CDR3 DNA follows: TGCAGTGCTAGAGATCGTGAGCAGTTCTTC. The chain combines TRBV20-1 with TRBJ2-1, with no clear D. In germline, CDR1 is DFQATT, CDR2 SNEGSKA (reference sequence). Trimming pared 0 bases from V and 9 bases from J, leaving 3 bases between. This CDR3 has 10 residues.